What follows are 18 T cell receptor beta chains derived from one specimen sequenced in a study of blood T cell repertoires in COVID-19 (dated by TCRdb to the early 2020s). The library was obtained by the immunoSEQ multiplex PCR assay. As stored in TCRdb, this immuneACCESS dataset retains in-frame rearrangements with V and J assigned. A fraction of the clones does not appear; measured against another copy, unresolved V genes explain less than half of the discrepancy, and the remainder lacks a known reason. Present in this sample are about 250,000 clones, around 90% of which were seen just once. The ten most abundant clones make up under 0.95% of the sample. Sample: peripheral blood. These receptors originate from a woman aged 25 to 39 with acute or convalescent COVID-19.

The rearrangement links TRBV14 to TRBJ2-7, with D possibly being TRBD1 (6 bases). The V end lost 1 base, the J end lost 0 bases, and 7 bases lay between the germline ends. The CDR3 totals 14 residues. Germline V gene sequence: CDR1 SGHDN, CDR2 FVKESK. The CDR3 is CASSQGGHSYEQYF. In nucleotides, the CDR3 is TGTGCCAGCAGCCAAGGGGGACACTCCTACGAGCAGTACTTC.

The rearrangement uses TRBV5-1 and TRBJ2-7; 8 bases fit TRBD1. Germline CDR1 and CDR2: SGHRS and YFSETQ. The CDR3 has 15 amino acids. The ends lost 0 bases at V and 5 bases at J; junction bases unmatched: 7. The CDR3 sequence: CASSLADRVFDEQYF. Here the CDR3 DNA reads TGCGCCAGCAGCTTGGCGGACAGGGTTTTTGACGAGCAGTACTTC.

The V call is TRBV11-3, the J call TRBJ2-2; maybe TRBD1 (6 bases). V shed 5 bases and J shed 5 bases, with 15 bases lying between them. Germline loops: CDR1 SGHNT, CDR2 YENEEA. CDR3 length: 15 amino acids. The CDR3 nucleotides are TGTGCCAGCAGCCAGAACAGGGTAAAAACCGGGGAGCTGTTTTTT. Its protein product is CASSQNRVKTGELFF. The full variable domain, with the rest looked up from reference TRBV11-3 and TRBJ2-2, is EAGVVQSPRYKIIEKKQPVAFWCNPISGHNTLYWYLQNLGQGPELLIRYENEEAVDDSQLPKDRFSAERLKGVDSTLKIQPAELGDSAVYLCASSQNRVKTGELFFGEGSRLTVL.

The chain links TRBV3-1 (or the pseudogene TRBV3-2) to TRBJ2-4; D might be TRBD2 (5 bases). Germline V gene data show CDR1 as LGHDT and CDR2 as YNNKEL (reference sequence). The CDR3 runs to 14 residues. Trimming left V 0 bases short and J 5 bases short, with 8 bases between. CDR3 sequence (DNA): TGTGCCAGCAGCCAAGAAAGAGCGGAAAACATTCAGTACTTC. It encodes CASSQERAENIQYF.

V usage is TRBV18 and J usage is TRBJ2-1; 10 nucleotides match TRBD2. The V segment lost 5 bases and the J segment 4 bases; nucleotides outside the gene matches: 5. Germline V gene data show CDR1 as KGHSH and CDR2 as LQKENI. The CDR3 consists of 15 residues. The CDR3 sequence: CASSTGTSAYNEQFF. As DNA, the CDR3 is TGTGCCAGCTCAACCGGGACTAGCGCATACAATGAGCAGTTCTTC.

V and J are TRBV5-4 and TRBJ2-7; the match to TRBD1 covers 8 bases. This CDR3 has 16 residues. Trimming cost V 4 bases and J 3 bases; bases outside gene matches: 12. Per the germline V gene, CDR1 is SGHNT and CDR2 is YYREEE (reference sequence). DNA for the CDR3: TGTGCCAGCAGCCTTCCACATACAGGGGGTAGCTACGAGCAGTACTTC. This gives the protein CASSLPHTGGSYEQYF.

This chain joins TRBV27 and TRBJ1-2; a possible D gene is TRBD1 (5 bases). CDR3 length equals 13 residues. Germline loops: CDR1 MNHEY, CDR2 SMNVEV (reference sequence). Trimming shortened V by 3 bases and J by 2 bases, and 7 bases separated the two germline ends. The CDR3 protein is CASSLGGNYGYTF. The DNA of the CDR3 is TGTGCCAGCAGTTTGGGGGGAAACTATGGCTACACCTTC.

This chain links TRBV13 with TRBJ2-1, with unresolved D. Germline V CDR1 and CDR2: PRHDT, FYEKMQ (reference sequence). The germline V and J ends were trimmed by 4 bases and 12 bases, with 19 bases remaining between them. The CDR3 sequence is 14 residues long. In nucleotides, the CDR3 is TGTGCCAGCAGCTCCTATCTGTTACCCGTCGCGCAGTTCTTC. Translating it yields CASSSYLLPVAQFF.

The chain recombines TRBV27 with TRBJ1-1, with 7 bases fitting TRBD1. CDR3 length: 14 amino acids. Per the germline V gene, CDR1 is MNHEY and CDR2 is SMNVEV (reference sequence). Trimming took 1 base from V and 11 from J; bases not matched to a gene: 10. CDR3 DNA: TGTGCCAGCAGTTTATGGGGTACAGGGGTAGGGGCTTTCTTT. The encoded protein is CASSLWGTGVGAFF.

This chain joins TRBV10-3 and TRBJ2-1; TRBD1 matches 12 bases. After removal of 11 bases from V and 7 bases from J, the junction contained 9 bases not matched to a gene. The CDR3 sequence is 14 residues long. CDR1 ENHRY and CDR2 SYGVKD come from the germline V gene. The DNA for the CDR3 is TGTGCCCACTCCGGGACAGGGGGCTGGAATGAGCAGTTCTTC. Translated, it gives CAHSGTGGWNEQFF.

This CDR3 reads CASSHRDLGVYEQYF. The CDR3 DNA follows: TGTGCCAGCAGCCATCGGGACTTGGGGGTATACGAGCAGTACTTC. The V gene is TRBV5-6, the J gene TRBJ2-7, with D tentatively TRBD2 (6 bases). The germline V gene encodes CDR1 SGHDT and CDR2 YYEEEE. The CDR3 spans 15 residues. The V end lost 4 bases, the J end lost 4 bases, and 18 bases lay between the germline ends.

V gene TRBV6-4 combines with J gene TRBJ1-1; weak D call: TRBD1 (6 bases). CDR1 and CDR2 (germline): MRHNA, SNTAGT. V lost 8 bases and J 3 bases, leaving 19 bases between the germline ends. The CDR3 is made up of 15 amino acids. The CDR3 DNA reads as TGTGCCAGCCGTAAAGTCTCAGGGGCTGACACTGAAGCTTTCTTT. Its translation: CASRKVSGADTEAFF.

V and J are TRBV4-3 and TRBJ2-7, with 11 bases matching TRBD2. Germline CDR1 reads LGHNA; CDR2 reads YSLEER. The junction had 7 bases not matched to a gene; V was cut back by 3 bases and J by 0 bases. The CDR3 consists of 17 residues. CDR3 coding DNA: TGCGCCAGCAGCCACACACGGGGACTAGCGGACTCCTACGAGCAGTACTTC. Its protein is CASSHTRGLADSYEQYF.

This clone appeared a single time. The rearrangement joins TRBV27 to TRBJ2-1; TRBD1 matches 10 bases. The V segment lost 5 bases and the J segment 10 bases; nucleotides outside the gene matches: 5. CDR1 is MNHEY and CDR2 is SMNVEV in the germline V gene (reference sequence). This CDR3 contains 13 residues. CDR3 protein: CASSTTGGWEQFF. DNA of the CDR3: TGTGCCAGCAGTACGACAGGGGGCTGGGAGCAGTTCTTC.

This chain uses TRBV14 with TRBJ2-5; D is perhaps TRBD1 (5 bases). This CDR3 is 15 amino acids long. CDR1 is SGHDN and CDR2 is FVKESK in the germline V gene. V gave up 3 bases and J gave up 1 base, with 12 bases separating them. The CDR3 region has the DNA TGTGCCAGCAGCCAGGTCGGACACCTCCAAGAGACCCAGTACTTC. Translating it yields CASSQVGHLQETQYF.

V and J are TRBV7-2 and TRBJ1-1; 7 bases are a match to TRBD1. CDR3 length: 14 amino acids. Per germline, CDR1 SGHTA and CDR2 FQGNSA. V shed 2 bases, J shed 5 bases, and the junction held 5 bases outside the gene matches. The CDR3 region has the DNA TGTGCCAGCAGCTTATACAGGGGCGGAACTGAAGCTTTCTTT. It translates to CASSLYRGGTEAFF.

The V call is TRBV7-6, the J call TRBJ2-7; possible D gene TRBD1, 5 bases. The CDR3 is 15 amino acids. V shed 0 bases and J shed 3 bases, with 12 bases lying between them. Germline V gives CDR1 SGHVS, CDR2 FNYEAQ. This CDR3 is CASSLAGPRVYEQYF. In DNA form, the CDR3 reads TGTGCCAGCAGCTTAGCGGGGCCCCGCGTCTACGAGCAGTACTTC.

The J gene is TRBJ1-1, the V gene TRBV7-2; TRBD1 agrees at 7 bases. This CDR3 is 15 amino acids long. Germline V gives CDR1 SGHTA, CDR2 FQGNSA. V was clipped by 3 bases and J by 0 bases; unmatched bases: 4. The CDR3, as DNA: TGTGCCAGCAGCTTTATAGGGGGCCTGAACACTGAAGCTTTCTTT. It encodes CASSFIGGLNTEAFF.